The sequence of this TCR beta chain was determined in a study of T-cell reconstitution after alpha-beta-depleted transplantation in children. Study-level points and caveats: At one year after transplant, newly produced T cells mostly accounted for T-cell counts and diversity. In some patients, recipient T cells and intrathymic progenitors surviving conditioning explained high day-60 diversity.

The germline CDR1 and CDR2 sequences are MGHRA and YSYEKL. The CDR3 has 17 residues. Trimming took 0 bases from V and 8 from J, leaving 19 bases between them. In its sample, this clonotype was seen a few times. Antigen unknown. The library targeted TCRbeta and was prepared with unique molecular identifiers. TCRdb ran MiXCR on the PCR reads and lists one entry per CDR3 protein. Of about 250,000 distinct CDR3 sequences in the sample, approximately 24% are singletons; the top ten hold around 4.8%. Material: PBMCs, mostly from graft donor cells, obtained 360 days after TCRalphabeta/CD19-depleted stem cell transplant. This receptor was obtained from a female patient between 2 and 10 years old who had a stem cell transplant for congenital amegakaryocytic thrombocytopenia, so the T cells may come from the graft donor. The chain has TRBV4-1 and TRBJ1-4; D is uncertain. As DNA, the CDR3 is TGCGCCAGCAGCCAAGATTTTGGTGTCGGAAATCCGGAAAAACTGTTTTTT. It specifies CASSQDFGVGNPEKLFF.